This section outlines one TCR beta chain sequence together with its context. As yet, its antigen is unknown. The data stem from a study of beta chain features in type 1 diabetes. Study findings and constraints: A moderate, significant TCRB CDR3 shortening appeared in type 1 diabetes across four CD4+ subsets.

The entirety of the isolated RNA underwent reverse transcription, so expressed TCRB transcripts were sequenced. TCRdb's copy holds only in-frame clones and misses some; the assay was immunoSEQ multiplex PCR. The sample records 600,000 to 700,000 clones, roughly 13% being singletons. V shed 8 bases, J shed 3 bases, and the junction held 3 bases outside the gene matches. The CDR3 covers 12 residues. CDR1 is MNHNS and CDR2 is SASEGT in the germline V gene. This chain joins TRBV6-1 and TRBJ2-7; 8 bases fit TRBD1. This receptor was obtained from a man younger than 30 with type 1 diabetes. The specimen sequenced was naive CD4+ T cells from blood. The CDR3 DNA sequence: TGTGCCAGCTCGGGACAGGTCTACGAGCAGTACTTC. It is translated as CASSGQVYEQYF.